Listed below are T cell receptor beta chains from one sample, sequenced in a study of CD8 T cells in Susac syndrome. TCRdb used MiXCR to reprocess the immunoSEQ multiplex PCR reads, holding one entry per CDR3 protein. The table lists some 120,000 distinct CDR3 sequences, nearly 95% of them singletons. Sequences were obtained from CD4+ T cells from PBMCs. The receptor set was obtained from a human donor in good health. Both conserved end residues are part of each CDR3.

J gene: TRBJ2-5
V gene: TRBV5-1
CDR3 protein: CASSYTGPREETQYF

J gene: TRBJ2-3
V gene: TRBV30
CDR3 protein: CAWGRTGDITDTQYF

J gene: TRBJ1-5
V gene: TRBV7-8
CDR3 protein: CASRGDVRSPQHF

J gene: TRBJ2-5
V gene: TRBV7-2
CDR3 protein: CASSLAAGETQYF

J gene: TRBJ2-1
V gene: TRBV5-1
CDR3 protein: CASSRGTGSYNEQFF

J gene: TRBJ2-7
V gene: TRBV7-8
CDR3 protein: CASSFGLVGYEQYF

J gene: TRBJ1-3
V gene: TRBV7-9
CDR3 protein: CASTPRGGTLLSSGNTIYF

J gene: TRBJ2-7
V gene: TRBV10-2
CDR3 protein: CASSEIHSGRSFEQYF

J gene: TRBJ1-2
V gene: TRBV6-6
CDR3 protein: CASSYAVGQTYGYTF

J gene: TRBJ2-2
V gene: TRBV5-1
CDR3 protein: CASLMGLGTGELFF

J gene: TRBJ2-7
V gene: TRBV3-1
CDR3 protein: CASSPEGGNSYEQYF

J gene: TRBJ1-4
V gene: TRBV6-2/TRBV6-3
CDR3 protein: CATHPTANEKLFF

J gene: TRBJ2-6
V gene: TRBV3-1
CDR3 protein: CASSQELRGSGANVLTF

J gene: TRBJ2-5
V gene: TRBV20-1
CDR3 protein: CSATRTAKETQYF

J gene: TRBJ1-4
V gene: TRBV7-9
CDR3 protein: CASSLVFGPKAATNEKLFF

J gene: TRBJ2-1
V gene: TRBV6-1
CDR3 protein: CASSGGRIEQFF

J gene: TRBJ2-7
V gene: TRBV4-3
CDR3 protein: CASSQVGGSYEQYF

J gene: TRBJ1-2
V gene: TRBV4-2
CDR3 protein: CASSQSGPLNSYTF

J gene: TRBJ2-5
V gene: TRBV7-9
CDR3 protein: CASSFNNFGLEETQYF

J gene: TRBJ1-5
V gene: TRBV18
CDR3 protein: CASSLQGGKNQPQHF

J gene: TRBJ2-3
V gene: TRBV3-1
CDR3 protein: CASSSRLAEILFNLPDTQYF

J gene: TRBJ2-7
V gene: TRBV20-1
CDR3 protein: CSAVGTGTGPYEQYF

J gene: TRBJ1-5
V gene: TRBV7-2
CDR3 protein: CASSPSGGSNQPQHF

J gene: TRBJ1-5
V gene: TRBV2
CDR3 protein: CASSGTGQPQHF

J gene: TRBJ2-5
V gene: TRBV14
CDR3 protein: CASSQGSKETQYF

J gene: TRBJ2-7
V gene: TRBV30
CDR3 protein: CAWSVGAEQYF

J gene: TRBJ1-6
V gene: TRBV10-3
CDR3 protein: CAISDGRSTSNSPLHF

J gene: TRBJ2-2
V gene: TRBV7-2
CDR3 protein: CASSRRTSGSSNTGELFF

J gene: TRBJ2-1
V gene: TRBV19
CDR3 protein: CASSIIGGVYNEQFF

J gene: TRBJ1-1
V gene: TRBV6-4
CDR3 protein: CASSDSGTAHEGTEAFF

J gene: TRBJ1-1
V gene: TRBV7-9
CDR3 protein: CASRSDAGMNTEAFF

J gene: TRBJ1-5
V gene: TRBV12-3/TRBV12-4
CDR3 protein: CASRYRDRNQPQHF

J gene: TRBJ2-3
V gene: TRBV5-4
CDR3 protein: CASNLAGADTQYF

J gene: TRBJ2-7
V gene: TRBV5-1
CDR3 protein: CASSLSGQSYEQYF

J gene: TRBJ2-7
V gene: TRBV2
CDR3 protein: CASSEVGGRITYEQYF

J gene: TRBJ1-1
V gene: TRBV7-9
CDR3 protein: CASSSPGSSVNTEAFF

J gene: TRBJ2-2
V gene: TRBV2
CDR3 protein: CAIFGTGITGELFF

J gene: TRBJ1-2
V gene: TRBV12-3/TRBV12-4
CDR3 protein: CASSLGGPDYGYTF

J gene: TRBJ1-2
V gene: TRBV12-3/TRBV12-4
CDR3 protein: CASRPSGGGANYGYTF

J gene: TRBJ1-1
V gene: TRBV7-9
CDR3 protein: CASREGGNTEAFF

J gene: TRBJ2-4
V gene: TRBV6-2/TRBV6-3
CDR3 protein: CASSSLRQGASKNIQYF

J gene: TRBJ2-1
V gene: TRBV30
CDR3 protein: CAWSVRGNNEQFF

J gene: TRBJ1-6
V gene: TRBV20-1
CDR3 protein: CSAAGVSWNSPLHF

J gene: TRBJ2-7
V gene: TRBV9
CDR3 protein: CASSVERGEQYF

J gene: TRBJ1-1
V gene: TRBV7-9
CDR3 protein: CASGTGRRLNTEAFF

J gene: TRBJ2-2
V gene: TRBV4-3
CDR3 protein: CASSQDPTGGNTGELFF

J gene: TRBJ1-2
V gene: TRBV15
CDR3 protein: CATSSLGVRYTF

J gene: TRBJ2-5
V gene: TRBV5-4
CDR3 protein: CASSFGGLAQETQYF

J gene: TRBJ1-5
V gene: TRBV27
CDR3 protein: CASSSRGFRDQPQHF

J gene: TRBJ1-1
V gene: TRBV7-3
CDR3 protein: CASSLMVGANTEAFF

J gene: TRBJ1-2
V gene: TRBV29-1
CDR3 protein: CSVGQGNYGYTF

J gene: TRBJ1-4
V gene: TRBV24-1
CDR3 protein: CATSDRADEKLFF

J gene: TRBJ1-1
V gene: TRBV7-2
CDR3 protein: CASSSGRSTEAFF

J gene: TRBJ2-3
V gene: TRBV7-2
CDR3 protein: CASSLVVAGGFEDTQYF

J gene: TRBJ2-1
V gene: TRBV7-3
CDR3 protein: CASSFLPSSGSSPLSNEQFF

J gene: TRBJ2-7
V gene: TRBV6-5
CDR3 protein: CASSYLKTSGDEQYF

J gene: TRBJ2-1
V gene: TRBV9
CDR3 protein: CASSLGAHNEQFF